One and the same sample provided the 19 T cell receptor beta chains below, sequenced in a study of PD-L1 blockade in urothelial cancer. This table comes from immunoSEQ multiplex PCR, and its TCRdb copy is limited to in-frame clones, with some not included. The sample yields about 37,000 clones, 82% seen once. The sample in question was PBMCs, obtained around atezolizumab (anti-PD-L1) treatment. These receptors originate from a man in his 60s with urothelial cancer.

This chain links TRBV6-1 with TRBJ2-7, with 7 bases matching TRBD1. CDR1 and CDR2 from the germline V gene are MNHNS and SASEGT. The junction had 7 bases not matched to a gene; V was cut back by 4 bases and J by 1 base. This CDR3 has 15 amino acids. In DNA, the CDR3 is TGTGCCAGCAGTGGGACCGGGACAGATTCCTACGAGCAGTACTTC. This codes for CASSGTGTDSYEQYF.

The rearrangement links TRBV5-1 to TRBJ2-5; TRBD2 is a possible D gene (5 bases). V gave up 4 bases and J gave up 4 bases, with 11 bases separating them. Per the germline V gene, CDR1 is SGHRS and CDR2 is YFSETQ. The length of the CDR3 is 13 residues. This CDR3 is CASSTRSVETQYF. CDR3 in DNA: TGCGCCAGCAGCACTAGGAGCGTAGAGACCCAGTACTTC.

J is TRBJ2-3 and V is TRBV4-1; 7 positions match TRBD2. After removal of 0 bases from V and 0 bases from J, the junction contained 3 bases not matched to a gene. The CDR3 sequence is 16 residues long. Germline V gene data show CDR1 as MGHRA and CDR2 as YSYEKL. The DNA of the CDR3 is TGCGCCAGCAGCCAAGACCGGGACTATAGCACAGATACGCAGTATTTT. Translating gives CASSQDRDYSTDTQYF.

The CDR3: CAWSGGRQSPLHF. CDR3 sequence (DNA): TGTGCCTGGAGTGGGGGCAGACAATCACCCCTCCACTTT. The chain joins TRBV30 to TRBJ1-6, with a weak D call TRBD1 (5 bases). CDR1 GTSNPN and CDR2 SVGIG come from the germline V gene (reference sequence). This CDR3 is built from 13 residues. The V gene lost 1 base and the J gene lost 10 bases, with 11 bases spanning the gap.

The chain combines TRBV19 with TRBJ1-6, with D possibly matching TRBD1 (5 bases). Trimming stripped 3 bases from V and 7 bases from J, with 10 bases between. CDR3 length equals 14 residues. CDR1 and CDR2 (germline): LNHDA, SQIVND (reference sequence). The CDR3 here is CASSMGPKNSPLHF. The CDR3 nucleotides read TGTGCCAGTAGTATGGGGCCGAAAAATTCACCCCTCCACTTT.

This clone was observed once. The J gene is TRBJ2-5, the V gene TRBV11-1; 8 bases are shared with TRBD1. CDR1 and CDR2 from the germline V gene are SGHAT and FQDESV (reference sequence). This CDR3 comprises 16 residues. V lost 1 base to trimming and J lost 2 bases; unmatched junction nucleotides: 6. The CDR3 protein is CASSLGGTGLQETQYF. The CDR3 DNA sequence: TGTGCCAGCAGCTTAGGAGGGACAGGACTTCAAGAGACCCAGTACTTC.

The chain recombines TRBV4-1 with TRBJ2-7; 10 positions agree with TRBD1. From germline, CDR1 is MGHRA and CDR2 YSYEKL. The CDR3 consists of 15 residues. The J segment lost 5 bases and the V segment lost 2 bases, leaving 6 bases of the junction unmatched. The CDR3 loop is CASSQSGQGRNEQYF. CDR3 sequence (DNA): TGCGCCAGCAGCCAATCGGGACAGGGGAGGAACGAGCAGTACTTC.

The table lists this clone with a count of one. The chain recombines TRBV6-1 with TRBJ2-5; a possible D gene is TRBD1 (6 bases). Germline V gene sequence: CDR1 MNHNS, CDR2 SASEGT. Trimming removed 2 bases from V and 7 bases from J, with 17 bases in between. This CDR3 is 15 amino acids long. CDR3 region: CASSERVEQGTTQYF. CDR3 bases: TGTGCCAGCAGTGAACGGGTTGAGCAGGGGACGACCCAGTACTTC.

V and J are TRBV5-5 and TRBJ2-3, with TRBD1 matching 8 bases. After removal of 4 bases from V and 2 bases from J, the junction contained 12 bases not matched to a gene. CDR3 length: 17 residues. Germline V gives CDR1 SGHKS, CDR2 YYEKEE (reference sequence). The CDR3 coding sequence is TGTGCCAGCAGCGACCCCGGACCGACAGGGGCCACAGATACGCAGTATTTT. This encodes CASSDPGPTGATDTQYF.

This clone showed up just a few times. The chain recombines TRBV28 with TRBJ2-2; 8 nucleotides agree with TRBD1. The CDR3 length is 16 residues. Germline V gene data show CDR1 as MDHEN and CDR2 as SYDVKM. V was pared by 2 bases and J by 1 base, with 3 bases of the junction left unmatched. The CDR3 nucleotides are TGTGCCAGCAGTTTAGTCGGACAGGGGAACACCGGGGAGCTGTTTTTT. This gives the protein CASSLVGQGNTGELFF.

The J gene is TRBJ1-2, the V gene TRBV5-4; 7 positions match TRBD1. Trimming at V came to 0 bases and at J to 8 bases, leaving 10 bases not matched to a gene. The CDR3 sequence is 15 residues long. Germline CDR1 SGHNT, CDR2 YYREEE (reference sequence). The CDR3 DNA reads TGTGCCAGCAGCTTGGTAGGGACAGTCGGCATGGGCTACACCTTC. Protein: CASSLVGTVGMGYTF.

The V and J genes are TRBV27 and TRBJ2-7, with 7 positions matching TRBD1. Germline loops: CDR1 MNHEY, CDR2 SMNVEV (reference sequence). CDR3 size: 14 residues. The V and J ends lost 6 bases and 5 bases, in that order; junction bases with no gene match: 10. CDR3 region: CASSDRGHSDEQYF. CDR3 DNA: TGTGCCAGCAGCGATAGGGGGCACTCGGACGAGCAGTACTTC.

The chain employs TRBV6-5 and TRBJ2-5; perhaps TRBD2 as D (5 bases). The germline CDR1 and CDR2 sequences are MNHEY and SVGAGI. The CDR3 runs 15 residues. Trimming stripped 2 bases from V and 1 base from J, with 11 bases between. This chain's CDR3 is CASSYSGLTQETQYF. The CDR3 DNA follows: TGTGCCAGCAGTTACAGTGGACTTACCCAAGAGACCCAGTACTTC.

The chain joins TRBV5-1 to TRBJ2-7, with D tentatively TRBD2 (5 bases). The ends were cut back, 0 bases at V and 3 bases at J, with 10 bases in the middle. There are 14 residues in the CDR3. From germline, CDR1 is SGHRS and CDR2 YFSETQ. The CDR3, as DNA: TGCGCCAGCAGCTTGGAGCGGCAGAACTACGAGCAGTACTTC. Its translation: CASSLERQNYEQYF.

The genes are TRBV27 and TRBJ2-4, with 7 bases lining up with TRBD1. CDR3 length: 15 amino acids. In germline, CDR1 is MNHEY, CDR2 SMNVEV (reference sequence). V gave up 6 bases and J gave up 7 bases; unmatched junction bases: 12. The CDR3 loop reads CASSPQGRTGNIQYF. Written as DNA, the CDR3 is TGTGCCAGCAGCCCACAGGGGCGAACCGGGAACATTCAGTACTTC.

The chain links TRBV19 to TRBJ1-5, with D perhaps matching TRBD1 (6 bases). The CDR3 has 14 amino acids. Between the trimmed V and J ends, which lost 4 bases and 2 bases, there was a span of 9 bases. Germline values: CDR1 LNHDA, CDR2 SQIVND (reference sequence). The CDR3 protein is CASSTRQGNQPQHF. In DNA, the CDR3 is TGTGCCAGTAGTACCCGACAGGGCAATCAGCCCCAGCATTTT.

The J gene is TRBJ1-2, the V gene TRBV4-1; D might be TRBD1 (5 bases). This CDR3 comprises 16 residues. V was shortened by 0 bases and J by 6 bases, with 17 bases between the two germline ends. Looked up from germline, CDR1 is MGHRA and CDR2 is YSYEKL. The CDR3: CASSQDLLRGFDGYTF. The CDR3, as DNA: TGCGCCAGCAGCCAAGATTTATTACGGGGGTTTGATGGCTACACCTTC.

The CDR3 is CASSLAPAGGPVGTQYF. CDR3 nucleotide sequence: TGTGCCAGCAGCTTAGCTCCAGCGGGGGGGCCGGTTGGGACCCAGTACTTC. The genes are TRBV7-2 and TRBJ2-5; the match to TRBD2 covers 10 bases. V shed 0 bases, J shed 7 bases, and the junction held 11 bases outside the gene matches. Germline V CDR1 and CDR2: SGHTA, FQGNSA. The CDR3 loop spans 17 amino acids.

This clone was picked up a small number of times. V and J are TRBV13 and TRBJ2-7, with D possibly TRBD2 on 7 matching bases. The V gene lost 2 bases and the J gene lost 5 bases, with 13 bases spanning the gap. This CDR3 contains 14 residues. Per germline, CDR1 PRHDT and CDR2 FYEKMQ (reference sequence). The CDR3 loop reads CASSLLRGAHEQYF. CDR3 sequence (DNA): TGTGCCAGCAGCTTACTCCGGGGGGCCCACGAGCAGTACTTC.